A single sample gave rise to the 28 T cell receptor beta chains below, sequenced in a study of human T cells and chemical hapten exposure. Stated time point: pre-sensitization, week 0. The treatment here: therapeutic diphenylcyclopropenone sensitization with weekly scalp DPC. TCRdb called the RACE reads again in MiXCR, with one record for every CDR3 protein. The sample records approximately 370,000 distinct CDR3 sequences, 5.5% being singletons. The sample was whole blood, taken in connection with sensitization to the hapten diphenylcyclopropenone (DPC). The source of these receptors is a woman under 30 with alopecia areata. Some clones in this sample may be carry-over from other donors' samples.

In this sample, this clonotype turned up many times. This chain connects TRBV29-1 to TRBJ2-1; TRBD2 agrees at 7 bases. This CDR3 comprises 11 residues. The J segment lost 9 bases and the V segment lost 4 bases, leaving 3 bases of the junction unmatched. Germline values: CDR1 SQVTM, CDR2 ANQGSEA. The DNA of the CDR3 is TGCAGCGTTGTTTTAGCGGGTGAGCAGTTCTTC. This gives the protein CSVVLAGEQFF.

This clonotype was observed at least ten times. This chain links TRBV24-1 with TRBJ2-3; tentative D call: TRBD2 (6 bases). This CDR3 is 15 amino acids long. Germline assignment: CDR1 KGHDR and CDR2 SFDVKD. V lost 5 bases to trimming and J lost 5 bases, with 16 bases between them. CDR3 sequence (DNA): TGTGCCACCAGTGGCGGGGAAGGACACCAAGATACGCAGTATTTT. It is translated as CATSGGEGHQDTQYF.

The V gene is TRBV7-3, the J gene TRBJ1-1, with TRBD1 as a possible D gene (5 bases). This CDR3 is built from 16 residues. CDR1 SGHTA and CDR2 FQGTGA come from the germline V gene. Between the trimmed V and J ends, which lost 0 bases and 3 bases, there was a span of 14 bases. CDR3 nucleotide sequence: TGTGCCAGCAGCTTAACGGGCCCTAAACAGGACACTGAAGCTTTCTTT. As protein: CASSLTGPKQDTEAFF.

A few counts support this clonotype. CDR3 in DNA: TGCAGTGCTAGAGGCTCAGGCTCAACTAATGAAAAACTGTTTTTT. It specifies CSARGSGSTNEKLFF. The V call is TRBV20-1, the J call TRBJ1-4, with D unresolved. Germline V gene sequence: CDR1 DFQATT, CDR2 SNEGSKA (reference sequence). V was shortened by 1 base and J by 0 bases, with 9 bases between the two germline ends. This CDR3 comprises 15 residues.

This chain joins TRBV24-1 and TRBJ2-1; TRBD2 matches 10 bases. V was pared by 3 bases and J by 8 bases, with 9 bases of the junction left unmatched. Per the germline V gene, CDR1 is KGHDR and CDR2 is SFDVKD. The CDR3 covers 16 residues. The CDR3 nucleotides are TGTGCCACCAGTGATCCTAAAGCGGGGGGGCTTCATGAGCAGTTCTTC. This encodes CATSDPKAGGLHEQFF.

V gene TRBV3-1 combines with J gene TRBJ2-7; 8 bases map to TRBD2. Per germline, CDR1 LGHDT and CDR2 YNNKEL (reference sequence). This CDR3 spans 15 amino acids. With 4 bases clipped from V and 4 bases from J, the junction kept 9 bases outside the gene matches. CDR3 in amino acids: CASSLAGTRGYEQYF. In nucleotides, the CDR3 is TGTGCCAGCAGCCTGGCCGGGACTAGGGGTTACGAGCAGTACTTC.

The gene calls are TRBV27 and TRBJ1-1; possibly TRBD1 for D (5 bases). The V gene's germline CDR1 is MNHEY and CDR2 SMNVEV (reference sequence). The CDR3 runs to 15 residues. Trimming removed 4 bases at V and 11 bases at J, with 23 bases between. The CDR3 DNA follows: TGTGCCAGCAGTTCCAGAAGCGGGGCGTCCGATTGGGCTTTCTTT. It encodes CASSSRSGASDWAFF.

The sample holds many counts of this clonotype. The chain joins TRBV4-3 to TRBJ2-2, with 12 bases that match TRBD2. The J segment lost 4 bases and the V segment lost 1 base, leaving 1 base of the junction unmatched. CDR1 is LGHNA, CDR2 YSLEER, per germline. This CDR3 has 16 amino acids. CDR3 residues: CASSQGTSGVTGELFF. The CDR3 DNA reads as TGCGCCAGCAGCCAAGGGACTAGCGGGGTCACCGGGGAGCTGTTTTTT.

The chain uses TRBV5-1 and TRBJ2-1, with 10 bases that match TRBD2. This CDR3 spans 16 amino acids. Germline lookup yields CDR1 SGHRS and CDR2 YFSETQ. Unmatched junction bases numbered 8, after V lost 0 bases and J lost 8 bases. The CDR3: CASSLELAGAGDEQFF. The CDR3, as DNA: TGCGCCAGCAGCTTGGAGCTAGCGGGGGCCGGGGATGAGCAGTTCTTC.

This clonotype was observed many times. CDR3 protein: CASSQGHTISYEQYF. The CDR3 bases are TGTGCCAGCAGCCAAGGACATACTATCTCCTACGAGCAGTACTTC. The J gene is TRBJ2-7, the V gene TRBV12-3 or TRBV12-4; D may be TRBD1 (5 bases). The CDR3 contains 15 residues. Trimming left V 6 bases short and J 0 bases short, with 15 bases between.

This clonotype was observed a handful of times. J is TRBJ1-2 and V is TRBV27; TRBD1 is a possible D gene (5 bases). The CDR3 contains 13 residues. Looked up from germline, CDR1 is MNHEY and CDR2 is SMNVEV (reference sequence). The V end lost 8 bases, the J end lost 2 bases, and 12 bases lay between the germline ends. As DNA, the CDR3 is TGTGCCAGCGGGGGGACGGGAAACTATGGCTACACCTTC. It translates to CASGGTGNYGYTF.

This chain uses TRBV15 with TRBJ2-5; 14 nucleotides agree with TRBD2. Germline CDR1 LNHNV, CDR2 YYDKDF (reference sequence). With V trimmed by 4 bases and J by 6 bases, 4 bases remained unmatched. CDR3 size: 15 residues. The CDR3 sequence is CATSKGTSGGKTQYF. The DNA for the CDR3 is TGTGCCACCAGCAAGGGGACTAGCGGGGGAAAGACCCAGTACTTC.

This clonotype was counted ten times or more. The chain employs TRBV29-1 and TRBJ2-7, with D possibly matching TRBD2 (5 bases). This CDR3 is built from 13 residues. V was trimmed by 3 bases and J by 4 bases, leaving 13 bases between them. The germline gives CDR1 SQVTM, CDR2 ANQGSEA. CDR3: CSVDGGGPYEQYF. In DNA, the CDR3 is TGCAGCGTTGATGGAGGAGGCCCATACGAGCAGTACTTC.

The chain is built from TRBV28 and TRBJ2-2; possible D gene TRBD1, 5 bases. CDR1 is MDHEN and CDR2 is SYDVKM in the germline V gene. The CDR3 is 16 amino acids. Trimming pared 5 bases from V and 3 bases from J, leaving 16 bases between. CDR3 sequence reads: CASSPTGATYTGELFF. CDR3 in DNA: TGTGCCAGCAGTCCCACTGGGGCAACGTACACCGGGGAGCTGTTTTTT.

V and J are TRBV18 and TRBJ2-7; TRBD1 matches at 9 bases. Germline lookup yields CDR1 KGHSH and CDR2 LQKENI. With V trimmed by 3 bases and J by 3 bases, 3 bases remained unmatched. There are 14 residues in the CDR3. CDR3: CASSPRDRVYEQYF. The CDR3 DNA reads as TGTGCCAGCTCACCCCGGGACAGGGTCTACGAGCAGTACTTC. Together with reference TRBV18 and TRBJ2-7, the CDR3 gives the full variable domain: NAGVMQNPRHLVRRRGQEARLRCSPMKGHSHVYWYRQLPEEGLKFMVYLQKENIIDESGMPKERFSAEFPKEGPSILRIQQVVRGDSAAYFCASSPRDRVYEQYFGPGTRLTVT.

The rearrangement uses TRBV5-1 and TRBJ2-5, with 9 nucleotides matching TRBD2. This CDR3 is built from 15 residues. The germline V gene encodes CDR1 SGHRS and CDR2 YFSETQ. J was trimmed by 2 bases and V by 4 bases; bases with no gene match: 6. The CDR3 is CASSQSAGGQETQYF. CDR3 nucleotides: TGCGCCAGCAGCCAGTCTGCGGGGGGGCAAGAGACCCAGTACTTC.

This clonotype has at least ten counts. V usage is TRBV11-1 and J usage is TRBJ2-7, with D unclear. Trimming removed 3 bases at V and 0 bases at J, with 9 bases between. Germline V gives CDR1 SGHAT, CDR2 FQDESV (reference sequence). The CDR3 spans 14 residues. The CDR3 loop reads CASSFRISSYEQYF. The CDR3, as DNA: TGTGCCAGCAGCTTTCGTATTAGCTCCTACGAGCAGTACTTC. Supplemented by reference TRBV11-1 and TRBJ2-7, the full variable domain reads EAEVAQSPRYKITEKSQAVAFWCDPISGHATLYWYRQILGQGPELLVQFQDESVVDDSQLPKDRFSAERLKGVDSTLKIQPAELGDSAMYLCASSFRISSYEQYFGPGTRLTVT.

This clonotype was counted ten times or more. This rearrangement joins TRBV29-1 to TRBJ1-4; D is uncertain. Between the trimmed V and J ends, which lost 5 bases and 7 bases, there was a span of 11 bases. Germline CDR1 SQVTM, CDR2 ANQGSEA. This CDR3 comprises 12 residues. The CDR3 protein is CSVYEGSEKLFF. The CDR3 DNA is TGCAGCGTTTATGAGGGTAGTGAAAAACTGTTTTTT.

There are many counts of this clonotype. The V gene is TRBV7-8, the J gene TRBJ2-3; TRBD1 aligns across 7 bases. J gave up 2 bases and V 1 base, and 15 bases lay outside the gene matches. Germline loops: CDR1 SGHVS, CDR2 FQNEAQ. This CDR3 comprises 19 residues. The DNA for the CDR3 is TGTGCCAGCAGCTTAGTCGACGGGGAAACAGACAGGGACACAGATACGCAGTATTTT. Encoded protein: CASSLVDGETDRDTDTQYF.

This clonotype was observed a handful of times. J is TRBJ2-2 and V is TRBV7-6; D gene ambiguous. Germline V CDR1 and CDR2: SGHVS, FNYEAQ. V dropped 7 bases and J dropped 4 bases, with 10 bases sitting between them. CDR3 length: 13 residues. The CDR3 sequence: CASNGQPTGELFF. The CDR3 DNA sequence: TGTGCCAGCAACGGCCAACCCACCGGGGAGCTGTTTTTT. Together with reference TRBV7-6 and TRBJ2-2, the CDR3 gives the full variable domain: GAGVSQSPRYKVTKRGQDVALRCDPISGHVSLYWYRQALGQGPEFLTYFNYEAQQDKSGLPNDRFSAERPEGSISTLTIQRTEQRDSAMYRCASNGQPTGELFFGEGSRLTVL.

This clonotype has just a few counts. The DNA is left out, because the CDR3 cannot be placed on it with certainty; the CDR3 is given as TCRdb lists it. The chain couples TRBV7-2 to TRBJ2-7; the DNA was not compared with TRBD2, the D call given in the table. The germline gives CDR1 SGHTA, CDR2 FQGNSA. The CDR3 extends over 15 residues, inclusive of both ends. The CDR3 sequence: CASRRRAGRRDEQYF.

The CDR3 bases are TGTGCCAGCAGATTTAGGGTATCCAACACCGGGGAGCTGTTTTTT. Residues: CASRFRVSNTGELFF. The chain employs TRBV6-5 and TRBJ2-2, with no clear D. Germline CDR1 and CDR2: MNHEY and SVGAGI. V shed 6 bases and J shed 2 bases, with 13 bases lying between them. The CDR3 consists of 15 residues.

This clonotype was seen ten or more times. The CDR3 DNA reads as TGTGCTAGTGGTTTGGTACAGGGGCAGGGTAGCAATCAGCCCCAGCATTTT. Translation: CASGLVQGQGSNQPQHF. The chain carries TRBV12-5 and TRBJ1-5; 7 positions match TRBD1. With 0 bases clipped from V and 0 bases from J, the junction kept 5 bases outside the gene matches. Germline-derived CDR1 and CDR2 are LGHNT and FRNRAP. This CDR3 contains 17 residues.

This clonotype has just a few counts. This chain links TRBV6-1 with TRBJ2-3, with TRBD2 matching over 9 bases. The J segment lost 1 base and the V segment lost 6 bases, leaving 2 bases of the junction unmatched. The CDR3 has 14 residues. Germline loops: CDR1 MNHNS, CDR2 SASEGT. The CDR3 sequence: CASRRLAGTDTQYF. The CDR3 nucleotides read TGTGCCAGCAGAAGACTAGCGGGCACAGATACGCAGTATTTT.

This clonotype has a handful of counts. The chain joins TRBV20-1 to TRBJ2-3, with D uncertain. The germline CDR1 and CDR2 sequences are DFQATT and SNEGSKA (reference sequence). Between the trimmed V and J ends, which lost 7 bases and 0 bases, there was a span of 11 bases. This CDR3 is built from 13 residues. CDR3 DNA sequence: TGCAGTGGTTGGCAGCCCAGCACAGATACGCAGTATTTT. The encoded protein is CSGWQPSTDTQYF.

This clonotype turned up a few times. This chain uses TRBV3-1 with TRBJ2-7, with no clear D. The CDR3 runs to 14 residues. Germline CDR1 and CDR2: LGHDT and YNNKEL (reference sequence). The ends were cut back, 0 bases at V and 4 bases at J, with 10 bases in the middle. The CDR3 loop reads CASSQDLRDYEQYF. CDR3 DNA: TGTGCCAGCAGCCAAGATTTAAGGGATTACGAGCAGTACTTC.

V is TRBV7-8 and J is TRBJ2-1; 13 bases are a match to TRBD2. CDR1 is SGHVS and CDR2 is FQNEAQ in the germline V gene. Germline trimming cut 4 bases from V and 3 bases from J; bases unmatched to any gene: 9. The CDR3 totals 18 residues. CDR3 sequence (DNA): TGTGCCAGCAGCTCCCGACTAGCGGGGGGCTTGGTCTACAATGAGCAGTTCTTC. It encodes CASSSRLAGGLVYNEQFF.

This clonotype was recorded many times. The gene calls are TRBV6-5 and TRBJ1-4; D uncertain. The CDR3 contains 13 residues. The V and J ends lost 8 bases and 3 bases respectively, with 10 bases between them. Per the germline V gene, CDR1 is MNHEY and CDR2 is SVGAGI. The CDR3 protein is CASQGLSNEKLFF. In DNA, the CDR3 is TGTGCCAGCCAAGGGCTATCTAATGAAAAACTGTTTTTT.